Sequencing of this T cell receptor (beta chain) was carried out in a study of cytomegalovirus exposure and HLA in healthy donors. Across the study: The Caucasian-associated ancestry cluster held less than 85% of a few hundred genotyped donors.

It was with 60 Vbeta and 13 Jbeta primers that the PCR ran. Data came from immunoSEQ multiplex PCR; TCRdb stores just in-frame clones and leaves some out. Its listing shows roughly 190,000 clones. As regards this clone: Its specificity is not known.

Per germline, CDR1 ENHRY and CDR2 SYGVKD. V shed 1 base and J shed 1 base, with 4 bases lying between them. The CDR3 totals 14 residues. Study-level findings and limits: Later analysis showed TCR association rates varying by HLA locus, highest for DRB1 and lowest for HLA-C.

The sequenced material came from PBMCs. The chain joins TRBV10-3 to TRBJ2-2; D not certain. This receptor was identified in a young woman in good health and CMV-seropositive. The CDR3 bases are TGTGCCATCAGTGAGTTTCAGAACACCGGGGAGCTGTTTTTT. Its translation: CAISEFQNTGELFF.